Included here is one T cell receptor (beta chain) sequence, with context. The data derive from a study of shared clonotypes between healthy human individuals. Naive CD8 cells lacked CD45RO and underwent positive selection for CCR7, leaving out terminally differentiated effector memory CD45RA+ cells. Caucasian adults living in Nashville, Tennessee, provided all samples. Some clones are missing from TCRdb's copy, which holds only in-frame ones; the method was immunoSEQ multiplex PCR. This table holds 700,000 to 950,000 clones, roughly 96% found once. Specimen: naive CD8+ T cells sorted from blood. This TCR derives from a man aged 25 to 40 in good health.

CDR3 protein: CASSGTGARDYGYTF. The CDR3 DNA is TGTGCCAGCAGCGGTACAGGGGCCCGGGACTATGGCTACACCTTC. The chain carries TRBV14 and TRBJ1-2, with 7 bases matching TRBD1. V shed 5 bases and J 3 bases; nucleotides not matched to a gene: 9. The germline V gene has CDR1 SGHDN and CDR2 FVKESK. The CDR3 has 15 residues.